This TCR beta chain was profiled in a study of blood T cell repertoires in COVID-19. In the source study's methods: Reference gene primer amplification in the assay estimated nucleated cell counts. TCRdb's copy holds only in-frame clones and misses some; the assay was immunoSEQ multiplex PCR. That table is the source of V, J and clone size, and D and trimming were worked out from the DNA. The data contain approximately 390,000 clones, roughly 87% of them seen just once; the ten biggest clones take up roughly 1.9%. Material: PBMCs or T cells enriched from blood (not recorded which). The receptor comes from a woman between 40 and 55 years old with acute COVID-19.

In DNA, the CDR3 is TGTGCCAGCAGCTCCCCAGCGGGGGAAGAGACCCAGTACTTC. Protein: CASSSPAGEETQYF. The chain employs TRBV11-2 and TRBJ2-5, with TRBD2 matching over 8 bases. V was pared by 4 bases and J by 3 bases, with 4 bases of the junction left unmatched. The CDR3 totals 14 residues. From germline, CDR1 is SGHAT and CDR2 FQNNGV.